This T cell receptor beta chain was sequenced in a study of monozygotic twins with inflammatory bowel disease (dated by TCRdb to 2018 to 2020). For context, the study as a whole: The complete study included about 30 monozygotic twin pairs: 19 IBD-discordant Danish pairs and nine German pairs, of which four were IBD-concordant and five were IBD-discordant. Within discordant pairs, disease-associated traits were sought mainly by comparing IBD patients with their genetically identical healthy co-twins. Each individual had, on average, about 151 000 unique TCRalpha sequences and 181 000 unique TCRbeta sequences available for analysis. Results the study describes overall, beyond this receptor: Measured by the inverse Simpson index, TCRbeta repertoire diversity was lower in IBD patients than in their healthy co-twins. Repertoire similarity did not differ between concordant and discordant twins, possibly due to limited statistical power. Distinction between different T cell subtypes could not be achieved in the analysis. Because patients were on differing immunosuppressive treatments, the repertoires may have picked up extra background noise and inter-individual variability. No single strong signal or clonotype linked to IBD turned up in the results, so the idea that one exists was not supported. Compared with healthy twins, IBD patients had fewer clonotypes in common with other individuals, a difference most pronounced in patients showing signs of disease activity.

The library was obtained by 5' RACE. Each TCR library was prepared from 3,500 to 4,500 ng of total RNA. For each sample, cDNA synthesis was carried out in eight separate reactions using SMARTScribe reverse transcriptase. During cDNA synthesis, unique molecular identifiers containing a 6-nucleotide sample barcode were introduced by template switching. Amplification of TCRalpha and TCRbeta cDNA involved two nested PCRs of approximately 16 and 10 cycles, and each PCR was followed by bead purification. Before amplification, the cDNA was both treated with uracil DNA-glycosylase and purified with the QIAquick PCR purification kit. In the second PCR, Illumina TruSeq-compatible adapters and sample-specific barcodes were added. Library quality and concentration were assessed using TapeStation and Qubit, and 5 ng of each library was pooled. The pooled libraries were sequenced with 2 x 100 bp reads and custom sequencing primers on an Illumina HiSeq2500 single-index Rapid Run. The original methods were these. PCR and sequencing errors were corrected by UMI-based consensus assembly using MiGEC version 1.2.6. MiXCR version 2.1.1 handled V(D)J alignment, clonotype assembly and CDR3 extraction. To normalise gene usage, clonotype sharing and MAIT/NKT TCR abundance, the analysis used the top 1000, 10 000 and 20 000 clonotypes per sample. After downsampling to 27 000 UMIs, diversity was calculated as the inverse Simpson index using the vegan R package. Paired Mann-Whitney U tests on discordant twin pairs were used, with Benjamini-Hochberg multiple-testing correction. TCRdb reprocessed the raw reads; every CDR3 protein sequence is a single record, and DNA is not supplied. What appears here as the V and J calls and clone size reflects TCRdb's work, not the paper's. The table of this sample itemizes some 150,000 distinct CDR3 sequences. The ten largest clones capture 2.4% of the sample.

With regard to this clonotype: Its antigen is currently not known.

From each donor, a 2.5 ml peripheral blood sample was drawn into PAXgene tubes and stored at -80 degrees C. Without T cell sorting, total RNA was isolated from whole blood using the PAXgene blood miRNA kit on an automated QIAcube. Peripheral blood from monozygotic twin pairs concordant or discordant for inflammatory bowel disease was subjected to deep TCRalpha and TCRbeta repertoire profiling with unique molecular barcoding. Smoking habits were recorded for all twin pairs, and individuals were classified as current, former or never smokers. The CDR3 holds 13 amino acids from the cysteine to the phenylalanine. DNA for this receptor is not on file. The germline V gene sets CDR1 to KGHSH and CDR2 to LQKENI.

The chain uses TRBV18 and TRBJ2-7; the TRBD1 assignment by TCRdb is unverifiable without DNA. The TCR was taken from a human donor with ulcerative colitis or Crohn's disease, or a healthy co-twin of an affected twin (not recorded which). Sequenced input: blood. The CDR3 protein: CASSPQGAYEQYF.